These T cell receptor beta chains were read from a single sample in a study of T cells in Graves' hyperthyroidism and ophthalmopathy. MiXCR was run by TCRdb on the multiplex PCR reads, yielding one entry per CDR3 protein. The sample includes approximately 500,000 distinct CDR3 sequences, around 46% of them seen just once. Sequenced: peripheral blood or thyroid tissue (not recorded which). These receptors were obtained from a woman aged 18-29 years with Graves' hyperthyroidism. The CDR3 runs from the conserved cysteine through the conserved F or W. The D gene is left open where the match is weak. The size entry is marked missing in some rows and otherwise reads once, few, many or a size class.

d_call,j_call,clone_size,v_call,cdr3_aa,cdr3_nt
TRBD2,TRBJ2-7,-,TRBV7-9,CASSFASGRGGEQYF,TGTGCCAGCAGCTTCGCTAGCGGGAGGGGTGGCGAGCAGTACTTC
TRBD1,TRBJ1-5,-,TRBV12-3/TRBV12-4,CASSPTDRISNNQPQHF,TGTGCCAGCAGTCCCACGGACAGGATCTCTAACAATCAGCCCCAGCATTTT
-,TRBJ2-7,-,TRBV9,CASSVGTRGGSYEQYF,TGTGCCAGCAGCGTAGGGACAAGGGGAGGTTCCTACGAGCAGTACTTC
TRBD1,TRBJ1-6,-,TRBV11-2,CASSQTGTASSYNSPLHF,TGTGCCAGCAGCCAAACAGGGACAGCAAGCTCCTATAATTCACCCCTCCACTTT
TRBD1,TRBJ1-2,many,TRBV19,CASSITEQGLGPLYGYTF,TGTGCCAGTAGTATAACCGAACAGGGGCTCGGTCCCCTCTATGGCTACACCTTC
TRBD2,TRBJ2-5,once,TRBV20-1,CSVTLTSGRAETQYF,TGCAGTGTTACCCTGACTAGCGGGAGGGCGGAGACCCAGTACTTC
-,TRBJ2-6,few,TRBV19,CASSIGSSGANVLTF,TGTGCCAGTAGTATAGGCAGCTCTGGGGCCAACGTCCTGACTTTC
-,TRBJ2-7,many,TRBV4-3,CASSQGSAYEQYF,TGCGCCAGCAGCCAAGGTTCCGCCTACGAGCAGTACTTC
-,TRBJ1-1,many,TRBV19,CASSIQTVPTEAFF,TGTGCCAGTAGTATCCAGACAGTTCCCACTGAAGCTTTCTTT
-,TRBJ2-2,-,TRBV24-1,CATSNTGELFF,TGTGCCACATCGAACACCGGGGAGCTGTTTTTT
TRBD1,TRBJ1-2,many,TRBV12-3/TRBV12-4,CASSHHTGGFYDYTF,TGTGCCAGCAGTCATCATACAGGGGGCTTTTACGACTACACCTTC
-,TRBJ2-5,many,TRBV29-1,CSVDHAQETQYF,TGCAGCGTTGACCACGCCCAAGAGACCCAGTACTTC
-,TRBJ1-5,many,TRBV24-1,CATGDSNQPQHF,TGTGCCACCGGGGATAGCAATCAGCCCCAGCATTTT
TRBD1,TRBJ2-7,few,TRBV30,CAWSVGTDYEQYF,TGTGCCTGGAGTGTAGGGACAGACTACGAGCAGTACTTC
TRBD2,TRBJ2-7,-,TRBV10-3,CALRRELSYEQYF,TGTGCCCTCAGGCGGGAGCTCTCCTACGAGCAGTACTTC
TRBD2,TRBJ2-2,many,TRBV29-1,CSVVSGVTGELFF,TGCAGCGTTGTTAGCGGGGTCACCGGGGAGCTGTTTTTT
-,TRBJ1-6,few,TRBV24-1,CATSDPNSPLHF,TGTGCCACCAGTGACCCCAATTCACCCCTCCACTTT
-,TRBJ2-5,-,TRBV29-1,CSIPTSQETQYF,TGCAGCATCCCGACATCACAAGAGACCCAGTACTTC
TRBD1,TRBJ1-2,many,TRBV9,CASSAMTGFGNYGYTF,TGTGCCAGCAGCGCGATGACAGGGTTTGGCAACTATGGCTACACCTTC
-,TRBJ2-7,many,TRBV20-1,CSARTDSYEQYF,TGCAGTGCGCGGACTGACTCCTACGAGCAGTACTTC
TRBD2,TRBJ2-7,many,TRBV25-1,CASSSLLAGGYEQYF,TGTGCCAGCAGTTCTTTGCTAGCGGGAGGCTACGAGCAGTACTTC
-,TRBJ1-6,many,TRBV7-9,CASSSPRQGGNSPLHF,TGTGCCAGCAGCTCCCCCCGCCAGGGCGGTAATTCACCCCTCCACTTT
-,TRBJ2-7,-,TRBV11-2,CASSLSRATSYEQYF,TGTGCCAGCAGCTTATCCCGGGCCACCTCCTACGAGCAGTACTTC
TRBD2,TRBJ2-3,-,TRBV5-1,CASSLTSGVSTDTQYF,TGCGCCAGCAGCTTGACTAGCGGGGTTAGCACAGATACGCAGTATTTT
-,TRBJ2-2,many,TRBV24-1,CATTEGNTGELFF,TGTGCCACAACCGAGGGGAACACCGGGGAGCTGTTTTTT
TRBD1,TRBJ1-4,-,TRBV7-2,CASSVAGQGVPNEKLFF,TGTGCCAGCAGCGTTGCGGGACAGGGGGTACCTAATGAAAAACTGTTTTTT
TRBD1,TRBJ1-3,many,TRBV11-2,CASSPQGVDTIYF,TGTGCCAGCAGCCCCCAGGGGGTAGACACCATATATTTT
TRBD1,TRBJ1-2,many,TRBV5-1,CASSRDRGNYGYTF,TGCGCCAGCAGCCGGGACAGGGGTAACTATGGCTACACCTTC
-,TRBJ1-3,many,TRBV12-3/TRBV12-4,CASSLSINTIYF,TGTGCCAGCAGTTTATCAATAAACACCATATATTTT
-,TRBJ2-3,-,TRBV20-1,CSAPAWGTDTQYF,TGCAGTGCCCCTGCATGGGGCACAGATACGCAGTATTTT
-,TRBJ1-6,many,TRBV20-1,CSARQESDSPLHF,TGCAGTGCCAGACAGGAGAGCGATTCACCCCTCCACTTT
TRBD2,TRBJ2-7,-,TRBV29-1,CHGTSGRTSSYEQYF,TGCCACGGGACTAGCGGGAGGACTAGCTCCTACGAGCAGTACTTC
TRBD1,TRBJ1-1,-,TRBV30,CAWDRAASEAFF,TGTGCCTGGGACAGGGCCGCTTCTGAAGCTTTCTTT
TRBD1,TRBJ1-2,few,TRBV24-1,CATSDPGGDYGYTF,TGTGCCACCAGTGACCCAGGGGGCGACTATGGCTACACCTTC
TRBD2,TRBJ2-5,-,TRBV20-1,CSASSGSSETQYF,TGCAGTGCTAGTAGCGGGAGTTCAGAGACCCAGTACTTC
TRBD1,TRBJ2-3,few,TRBV24-1,CATSENRGQITDTQYF,TGTGCCACCAGTGAAAACAGGGGGCAGATCACAGATACGCAGTATTTT
TRBD1,TRBJ1-2,many,TRBV7-9,CASSLTGDYGYTF,TGTGCCAGCAGCTTAACAGGGGACTATGGCTACACCTTC
TRBD1,TRBJ2-5,few,TRBV20-1,CSARGAQGSETQYF,TGCAGTGCTAGAGGGGCACAGGGGTCGGAGACCCAGTACTTC
TRBD1,TRBJ2-5,many,TRBV4-2,CASSQGWGQGRETQYF,TGTGCCAGCAGCCAAGGGTGGGGACAGGGGCGAGAGACCCAGTACTTC
TRBD1,TRBJ2-2,few,TRBV7-2,CASSSGQATGELFF,TGTGCCAGCAGCAGCGGACAGGCGACCGGGGAGCTGTTTTTT
TRBD1,TRBJ2-7,many,TRBV5-1,CASSLSGGAYEQYF,TGCGCCAGCAGCCTTTCAGGGGGAGCCTACGAGCAGTACTTC
-,TRBJ1-1,-,TRBV11-3,CASSLDRGRGRVNTEAFF,TGTGCCAGCAGCTTAGATCGGGGCAGGGGACGTGTGAACACTGAAGCTTTCTTT
TRBD2,TRBJ2-7,-,TRBV15,CATSRVRGRILDEQYF,TGTGCCACCAGCAGAGTCCGCGGGAGGATCCTTGACGAGCAGTACTTC
TRBD1,TRBJ2-7,-,TRBV6-5,CASSRDRGVSEQYF,TGTGCCAGCAGCCGGGACAGGGGCGTATCCGAGCAGTACTTC
-,TRBJ2-1,-,TRBV25-1,CASSDWGDEQFF,TGTGCCAGCAGTGACTGGGGCGATGAGCAGTTCTTC
TRBD2,TRBJ2-5,few,TRBV6-5,CASSEVYGRTSGRQETQYF,TGTGCCAGCAGTGAAGTATATGGGAGGACTAGCGGAAGACAAGAGACCCAGTACTTC
-,TRBJ1-5,few,TRBV27,CASSLWGGANNQPQHF,TGTGCCAGCAGTTTATGGGGGGGAGCGAACAATCAGCCCCAGCATTTT
TRBD2,TRBJ2-5,many,TRBV12-3/TRBV12-4,CASSPPDGRRGGQETQYF,TGTGCCAGCAGTCCCCCGGACGGAAGGCGGGGGGGACAAGAGACCCAGTACTTC
-,TRBJ1-1,-,TRBV15,CATSRGGSQMNTEAFF,TGTGCCACCAGCAGAGGAGGCAGCCAAATGAACACTGAAGCTTTCTTT
-,TRBJ2-6,-,TRBV7-6,CASSLDNVLTF,TGTGCCAGCAGCTTAGACAACGTCCTGACTTTC
TRBD1,TRBJ2-7,-,TRBV7-1,CASSSEPGQSYEQYF,TGTGCCAGCAGCTCCGAGCCGGGACAGAGCTACGAGCAGTACTTC